This TCR beta chain was sequenced in a study of shared clonotypes between healthy human individuals. The CDR3 covers 14 residues. Germline assignment: CDR1 SGHRS and CDR2 YFSETQ. After removal of 4 bases from V and 5 bases from J, the junction contained 5 bases not matched to a gene. TCRdb's table, derived via immunoSEQ multiplex PCR, lists solely in-frame clones and lacks some. The sample holds over a million clones, 95% to 99% seen once. The source material was naive CD4+ T cells sorted from blood. Specified subset: CD45RA+ positively selected. The gene calls are TRBV5-1 and TRBJ2-7; TRBD2 agrees at 11 bases. This sequence was found in a man in his thirties or forties in good health. CDR3 bases: TGCGCCAGCAGCCCCGGACTAGCGGGCCACGAGCAGTACTTC. Encoded protein: CASSPGLAGHEQYF.